This TCR beta chain came from a study of TIL therapy for anti-PD-1-resistant metastatic lung cancer. About the study: Median tumor PD-L1 proportion score was under 6.5%.

The germline V gene has CDR1 WNHNN and CDR2 SYGVQD (reference sequence). The CDR3 has 13 amino acids. Trimming removed 0 bases at V and 4 bases at J, with 6 bases between. This sample's time point: pre-treatment sample, taken before nivolumab and TIL therapy. The immunoSEQ assay was v3. The table came from immunoSEQ multiplex PCR; TCRdb's copy has only in-frame clones and leaves some out. The sample contains about 57,000 clones, around three quarters of which appear only once. The clonotype comes from a woman aged 30 to 85 with non-small cell lung cancer. The material was blood, obtained at baseline. The chain recombines TRBV10-1 with TRBJ1-2; D unclear. The CDR3 sequence is CASSESGSYGYTF. CDR3 sequence (DNA): TGCGCCAGCAGTGAGTCCGGAAGCTATGGCTACACCTTC.